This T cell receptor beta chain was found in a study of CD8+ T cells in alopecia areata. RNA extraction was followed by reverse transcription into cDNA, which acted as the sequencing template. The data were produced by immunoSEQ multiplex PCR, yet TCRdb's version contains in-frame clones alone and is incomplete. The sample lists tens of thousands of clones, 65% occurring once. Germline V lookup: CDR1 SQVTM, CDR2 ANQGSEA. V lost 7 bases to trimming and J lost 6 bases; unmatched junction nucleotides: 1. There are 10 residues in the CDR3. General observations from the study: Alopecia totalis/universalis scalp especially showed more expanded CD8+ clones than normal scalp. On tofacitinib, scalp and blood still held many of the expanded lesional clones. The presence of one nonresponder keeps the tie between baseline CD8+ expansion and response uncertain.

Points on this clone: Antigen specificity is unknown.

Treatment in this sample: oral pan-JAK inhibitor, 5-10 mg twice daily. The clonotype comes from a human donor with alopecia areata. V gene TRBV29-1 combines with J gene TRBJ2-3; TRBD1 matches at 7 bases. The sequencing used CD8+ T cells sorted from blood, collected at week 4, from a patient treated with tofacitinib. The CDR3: CSAQGDTQYF. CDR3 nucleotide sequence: TGCAGCGCACAGGGGGATACGCAGTATTTT.